This TCR beta chain is drawn from a study of chemoradiotherapy in HPV16-positive cancers. V gave up 4 bases and J gave up 2 bases; unmatched junction bases: 8. The germline V gene has CDR1 SGHTA and CDR2 FQGNSA. This CDR3 has 16 residues. The protocol was immunoSEQ multiplex PCR, while the TCRdb copy is restricted to in-frame clones and leaves out a portion. This repertoire shows around 16,000 clones, 75% to 80% found once; its top ten account for approximately 9.9%. The rearrangement joins TRBV7-2 to TRBJ2-1; 7 positions match TRBD1. This TCR was sampled from a human donor with HPV-associated anogenital cancer. The sample was taken from a patient who underwent chemoradiotherapy. The CDR3 loop is CASSSGQAGAYNEQFF. The CDR3, as DNA: TGTGCCAGCAGCTCTGGACAGGCAGGGGCCTACAATGAGCAGTTCTTC.